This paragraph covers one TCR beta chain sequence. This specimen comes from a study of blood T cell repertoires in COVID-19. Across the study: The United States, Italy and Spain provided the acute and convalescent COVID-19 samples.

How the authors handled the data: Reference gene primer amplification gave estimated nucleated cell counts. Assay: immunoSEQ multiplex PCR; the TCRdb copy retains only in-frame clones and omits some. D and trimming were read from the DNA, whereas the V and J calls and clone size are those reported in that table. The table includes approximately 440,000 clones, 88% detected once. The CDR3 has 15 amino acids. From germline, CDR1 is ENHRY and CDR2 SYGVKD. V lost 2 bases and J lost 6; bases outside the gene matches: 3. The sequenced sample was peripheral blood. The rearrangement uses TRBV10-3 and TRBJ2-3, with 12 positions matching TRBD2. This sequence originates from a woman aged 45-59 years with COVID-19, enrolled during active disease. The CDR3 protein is CAISEGLAGRDTQYF. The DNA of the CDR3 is TGTGCCATCAGTGAGGGACTAGCGGGGAGGGATACGCAGTATTTT.